This T cell receptor beta chain was found in a study of blood T cell repertoires in COVID-19. Assay used: immunoSEQ multiplex PCR; TCRdb lists only in-frame clones, some missing. The data hold about 190,000 clones, with around 90% observed a single time. Deletions cut 4 bases from V and 4 bases from J, with 10 bases between. There are 13 residues in the CDR3. This sequence was found in a man aged 50 or older with acute or convalescent COVID-19. The sample comprised peripheral blood. This chain joins TRBV12-3 or TRBV12-4 and TRBJ1-2; possibly TRBD1 for D (5 bases). CDR3: CASSSRQSYGYTF. CDR3 nucleotide sequence: TGTGCCAGCAGTTCTCGACAGAGCTATGGCTACACCTTC.